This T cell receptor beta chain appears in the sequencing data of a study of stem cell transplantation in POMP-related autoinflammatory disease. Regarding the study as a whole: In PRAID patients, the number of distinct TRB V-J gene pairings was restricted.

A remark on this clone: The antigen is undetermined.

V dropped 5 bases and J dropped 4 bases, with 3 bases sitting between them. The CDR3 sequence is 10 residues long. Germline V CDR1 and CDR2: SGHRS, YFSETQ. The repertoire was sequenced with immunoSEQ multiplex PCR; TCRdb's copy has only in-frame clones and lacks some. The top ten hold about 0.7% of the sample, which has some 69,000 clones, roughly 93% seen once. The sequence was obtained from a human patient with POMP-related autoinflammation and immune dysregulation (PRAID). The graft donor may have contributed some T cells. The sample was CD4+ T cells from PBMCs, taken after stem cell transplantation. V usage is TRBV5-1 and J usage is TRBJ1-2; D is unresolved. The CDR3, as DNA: TGCGCCAGCAGGCCCTATGGCTACACCTTC. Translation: CASRPYGYTF.